The 24 T cell receptor beta chains listed next were all sequenced from one sample in a study of T cell clonotyping in hematopoietic cell transplantation. Data came from immunoSEQ multiplex PCR; TCRdb stores just in-frame clones and leaves some out. The sample records some 35,000 clones, approximately 95% being singletons. Described time point: recipient sample about 28 days before transplant, after cytoreduction. This specimen was peripheral blood mononuclear cells, taken before stem cell transplant. The receptors come from a man aged 40-49 years with chronic myeloid leukemia. Some clones in this sample may be carry-over from other donors' samples.

CDR3 in amino acids: CASSSLDSNQPQHF. Here the CDR3 DNA reads TGTGCCAGCAGTTCCCTCGATAGCAATCAGCCCCAGCATTTT. The chain recombines TRBV6-5 with TRBJ1-5; D unresolved. The CDR3 sequence is 14 residues long. Germline CDR1 MNHEY, CDR2 SVGAGI. V lost 4 bases and J 0 bases, leaving 7 bases between the germline ends.

The chain combines TRBV4-3 with TRBJ1-3; 7 nucleotides match TRBD1. The CDR3 spans 15 residues. In germline, CDR1 is LGHNA, CDR2 YSLEER. V was pared by 2 bases and J by 2 bases, with 3 bases of the junction left unmatched. The chain's CDR3 is CASSQSTGTGNTIYF. In DNA, the CDR3 is TGCGCCAGCAGCCAATCGACAGGGACTGGAAACACCATATATTTT.

The chain is built from TRBV11-2 and TRBJ1-4; D remains unclear. CDR1 SGHAT and CDR2 FQNNGV come from the germline V gene. The CDR3 loop spans 13 amino acids. V was shortened by 0 bases and J by 6 bases, with 5 bases between the two germline ends. CDR3 residues: CASSLEPHEKLFF. In nucleotides, the CDR3 is TGTGCCAGCAGCTTAGAACCCCATGAAAAACTGTTTTTT.

The CDR3 reads CASSTFDRVSNIQYF. The DNA for the CDR3 is TGTGCCAGCAGTACCTTCGACAGGGTATCGAACATTCAGTACTTC. The V and J genes are TRBV28 and TRBJ2-4, with 7 bases lining up with TRBD1. The CDR3 loop spans 15 amino acids. The germline V gene encodes CDR1 MDHEN and CDR2 SYDVKM. The V segment lost 5 bases and the J segment 7 bases; nucleotides outside the gene matches: 11.

This chain connects TRBV30 to TRBJ2-3; no reliable D call. Trimming removed 3 bases at V and 4 bases at J, with 5 bases between. The CDR3 is 11 amino acids. Germline assignment: CDR1 GTSNPN and CDR2 SVGIG (reference sequence). The CDR3 is CAWSPSDTQYF. CDR3 nucleotides: TGTGCCTGGAGCCCATCAGATACGCAGTATTTT.

The genes are TRBV27 and TRBJ2-2; a weak D match, TRBD2 (7 bases). Trimming shortened V by 7 bases and J by 6 bases, and 18 bases separated the two germline ends. CDR1 and CDR2 (germline): MNHEY, SMNVEV (reference sequence). This CDR3 has 15 residues. Written as DNA, the CDR3 is TGTGCCAGCACCAGGGGAAGGAGCGGGGCCGGGGAGCTGTTTTTT. Translating gives CASTRGRSGAGELFF.

This clone was recorded only once. CDR3 loop: CASQAGDMGNTIYF. CDR3 nucleotide sequence: TGTGCCAGCCAAGCAGGGGATATGGGAAACACCATATATTTT. The V call is TRBV28, the J call TRBJ1-3; D is perhaps TRBD1 (6 bases). From germline, CDR1 is MDHEN and CDR2 SYDVKM. This CDR3 spans 14 amino acids. The V and J ends lost 8 bases and 4 bases respectively, with 15 bases between them.

The chain couples TRBV7-2 to TRBJ2-7, with D possibly being TRBD1 (5 bases). With 5 bases removed from V and 3 bases from J, the gap between germline ends came to 26 bases. Germline values: CDR1 SGHTA, CDR2 FQGNSA. The CDR3 extends over 18 amino acids. CDR3 amino acids: CASSLSGHPSIPFYEQYF. The CDR3 DNA is TGTGCCAGCAGCCTATCTGGACATCCCAGTATTCCGTTCTACGAGCAGTACTTC.

The rearrangement uses TRBV5-6 and TRBJ1-1; D possibly corresponds to TRBD1 (5 bases). CDR3 length: 14 amino acids. Trimming took off 1 base at V and 8 bases at J, with 15 bases between the two ends. Looked up from germline, CDR1 is SGHDT and CDR2 is YYEEEE. The CDR3 coding sequence is TGTGCCAGCAGCTTGAGCCAGGGAAAGAGAGAAGCTTTCTTT. Encoded protein: CASSLSQGKREAFF.

This chain links TRBV6-1 with TRBJ1-5, with no clear D. The CDR3 consists of 16 residues. Germline loops: CDR1 MNHNS, CDR2 SASEGT. Trimming removed 4 bases at V and 0 bases at J, with 13 bases between. This chain's CDR3 is CASSATRTASNQPQHF. The CDR3 bases are TGTGCCAGCAGTGCTACCAGGACTGCTAGCAATCAGCCCCAGCATTTT.

This rearrangement joins TRBV7-2 to TRBJ2-5; 8 bases align to TRBD1. Germline CDR1 SGHTA, CDR2 FQGNSA. Trimming cost V 3 bases and J 5 bases; bases outside gene matches: 8. The CDR3 loop spans 15 amino acids. The DNA for the CDR3 is TGTGCCAGCAGCTTCAGGCAGGGGGCAGGGGAGACCCAGTACTTC. Its protein product is CASSFRQGAGETQYF.

V and J are TRBV6-6 and TRBJ2-7; the match to TRBD2 covers 7 bases. Germline V gene lookup returns CDR1 MNHNY and CDR2 SVGAGI (reference sequence). The ends lost 7 bases at V and 6 bases at J; junction bases unmatched: 12. There are 14 residues in the CDR3. CDR3 loop: CASKRTSFIGEQYF. In nucleotides, the CDR3 is TGTGCCAGCAAACGGACTAGTTTTATTGGCGAGCAGTACTTC.

In this sample, this clone turned up a few times. The chain joins TRBV10-3 to TRBJ1-2; no definite D call. This CDR3 is 12 amino acids long. CDR1 ENHRY and CDR2 SYGVKD come from the germline V gene. The V gene lost 4 bases and the J gene lost 3 bases, with 6 bases spanning the gap. The CDR3 loop is CAISGRDYGYTF. The CDR3 coding sequence is TGTGCCATCAGTGGACGGGACTATGGCTACACCTTC.

This chain links TRBV28 with TRBJ1-2; 7 bases agree with TRBD1. The CDR3 is made up of 13 amino acids. The germline gives CDR1 MDHEN, CDR2 SYDVKM. V was clipped by 4 bases and J by 6 bases; unmatched bases: 5. The CDR3 region has the DNA TGTGCCAGCAGTTCCAGGGGGTGGGATGGCTACACCTTC. It specifies CASSSRGWDGYTF.

CDR3 residues: CASSSPDRGTDTQYF. The CDR3 DNA follows: TGTGCCAGCAGCTCCCCAGACCGGGGCACAGATACGCAGTATTTT. The rearrangement joins TRBV7-2 to TRBJ2-3, with no clear D. Germline lookup yields CDR1 SGHTA and CDR2 FQGNSA. The CDR3 is 15 amino acids. Trimming took 4 bases from V and 1 from J, leaving 12 bases between them.

V is TRBV14 and J is TRBJ1-1, with D unclear. Per germline, CDR1 SGHDN and CDR2 FVKESK. Trimming pared 0 bases from V and 2 bases from J, leaving 4 bases between. The CDR3 covers 13 residues. Written as DNA, the CDR3 is TGTGCCAGCAGCCAAGATAGAAACACTGAAGCTTTCTTT. It yields the protein CASSQDRNTEAFF.

The rearrangement links TRBV7-9 to TRBJ1-5, with D maybe TRBD1 (5 bases). Looked up from germline, CDR1 is SEHNR and CDR2 is FQNEAQ (reference sequence). The CDR3 spans 12 residues. Trimming cost V 4 bases and J 12 bases, with 13 bases left between them. The CDR3 nucleotides read TGTGCCAGCAGCTATGGGGCGGGGGACCAGCATTTT. This sequence encodes CASSYGAGDQHF.

The rearrangement uses TRBV6-6 and TRBJ2-3, with D possibly matching TRBD1 (5 bases). In germline, CDR1 is MNHNY, CDR2 SVGAGI (reference sequence). This CDR3 is 14 amino acids long. The V gene lost 5 bases and the J gene lost 2 bases, with 11 bases spanning the gap. The CDR3 DNA sequence: TGTGCCAGCAGTATAAGGGGATTCACAGATACGCAGTATTTT. Translated, it gives CASSIRGFTDTQYF.

The rearrangement uses TRBV2 and TRBJ2-3, with D unresolved. This CDR3 has 13 amino acids. Germline CDR1 is SNHLY and CDR2 is FYNNEI. V lost 2 bases and J lost 2, with 5 bases in between. In DNA, the CDR3 is TGTGCCAGCAGTGAATGGGCCACAGATACGCAGTATTTT. This sequence encodes CASSEWATDTQYF.

The chain links TRBV2 to TRBJ2-5; D is possibly TRBD1 or TRBD2 (5 bases each). The CDR3 spans 13 residues. The V end was cut by 8 bases, the J end by 7 bases, with 17 bases between. Germline CDR1 is SNHLY and CDR2 is FYNNEI. The CDR3 is CASAGTPQGTQYF. CDR3 bases: TGTGCCAGCGCCGGGACGCCGCAGGGGACCCAGTACTTC. Supplemented by reference TRBV2 and TRBJ2-5, the full variable domain reads EPEVTQTPSHQVTQMGQEVILRCVPISNHLYFYWYRQILGQKVEFLVSFYNNEISEKSEIFDDQFSVERPDGSNFTLKIRSTKLEDSAMYFCASAGTPQGTQYFGPGTRLLVL.

The CDR3 sequence: CASSELGDNSPLHF. CDR3 bases: TGTGCCAGCAGTGAACTGGGGGATAATTCACCCCTCCACTTT. The chain joins TRBV6-1 to TRBJ1-6; D might be TRBD1 (5 bases). CDR1 and CDR2 from the germline V gene are MNHNS and SASEGT. V was cut by 2 bases and J by 5 bases, with 7 bases left in between. CDR3 length equals 14 residues.

J is TRBJ1-1 and V is TRBV10-3; 7 bases are shared with TRBD1. The CDR3 spans 16 residues. Germline CDR1 and CDR2: ENHRY and SYGVKD. The trim removed 4 bases at V and 4 bases at J, leaving 12 bases unmatched. In DNA form, the CDR3 reads TGTGCCATCAGTGGGAGTACGACAGGGAAGAGCACTGAAGCTTTCTTT. It encodes CAISGSTTGKSTEAFF.

This sequence joins TRBV7-9 and TRBJ2-5, with a weak D call TRBD2 (6 bases). Trimming removed 0 bases from V and 4 bases from J, with 9 bases in between. The CDR3 has 14 amino acids. Germline CDR1 is SEHNR and CDR2 is FQNEAQ (reference sequence). The CDR3 here is CASSLALARETQYF. The CDR3 DNA reads as TGTGCCAGCAGCTTAGCACTAGCCCGAGAGACCCAGTACTTC.

The V call is TRBV7-9, the J call TRBJ2-7; D call uncertain. CDR1 and CDR2 from the germline V gene are SEHNR and FQNEAQ (reference sequence). Between the trimmed V and J ends, which lost 4 bases and 4 bases, there was a span of 8 bases. The CDR3 is 12 residues long. The CDR3 DNA sequence: TGTGCCAGCAGCTCTCGACCTTACGAGCAGTACTTC. It encodes CASSSRPYEQYF. Drawing the rest from reference TRBV7-9 and TRBJ2-7, the complete variable domain is DTGVSQNPRHKITKRGQNVTFRCDPISEHNRLYWYRQTLGQGPEFLTYFQNEAQLEKSRLLSDRFSAERPKGSFSTLEIQRTEQGDSAMYLCASSSRPYEQYFGPGTRLTVT.